These 29 T cell receptor beta chains were all obtained from the same sample, sequenced in a study of Ad26.COV2.S vaccination and SARS-CoV-2 variants. Profiling relied on immunoSEQ multiplex PCR, and the TCRdb table lists in-frame clones only, not all of them. The table lists approximately 350,000 clones, around nine tenths of them singletons. This sample's treatment: some 20 received Ad26.COV2.S at low or high dose, single or two shots; a few received placebo; per-sample allocation not given. Specimens were obtained on day 63 following the first vaccine or placebo injection. This specimen was peripheral blood, taken in a trial of Ad26.COV2.S vaccine versus placebo. The receptors stem from a person between 18 and 59 years old who received the Ad26.COV2.S COVID-19 vaccine or a placebo.

The chain joins TRBV15 to TRBJ2-5; D gene unclear. Germline CDR1 LNHNV, CDR2 YYDKDF (reference sequence). Trimming pared 1 base from V and 5 bases from J, leaving 8 bases between. The CDR3 is 13 amino acids. The DNA of the CDR3 is TGTGCCACCAGCAGAGGAGTTCTGGAGACCCAGTACTTC. Residues: CATSRGVLETQYF.

The chain is built from TRBV14 and TRBJ2-7; 7 positions match TRBD1. With V trimmed by 4 bases and J by 4 bases, 10 bases remained unmatched. The germline V gene encodes CDR1 SGHDN and CDR2 FVKESK. The CDR3 consists of 15 residues. The CDR3 protein is CASSLSGQEAYEQYF. The CDR3, as DNA: TGTGCCAGCAGCCTGTCCGGACAGGAGGCGTACGAGCAGTACTTC. The full variable domain, completed using reference TRBV14 and TRBJ2-7, is EAGVTQFPSHSVIEKGQTVTLRCDPISGHDNLYWYRRVMGKEIKFLLHFVKESKQDESGMPNNRFLAERTGGTYSTLKVQPAELEDSGVYFCASSLSGQEAYEQYFGPGTRLTVT.

V gene TRBV19 combines with J gene TRBJ2-3; 11 bases are shared with TRBD2. V lost 5 bases and J lost 3; bases outside the gene matches: 7. The germline gives CDR1 LNHDA, CDR2 SQIVND (reference sequence). The CDR3 sequence is 16 residues long. CDR3 residues: CASSLIAGGQTDTQYF. In DNA form, the CDR3 reads TGTGCCAGTAGTCTTATAGCGGGGGGGCAAACAGATACGCAGTATTTT.

This clone was recorded once. The V gene is TRBV11-3, the J gene TRBJ2-3; 8 bases are shared with TRBD2. Trimming took 4 bases from V and 2 from J; bases not matched to a gene: 11. This CDR3 is 17 amino acids long. CDR1 is SGHNT, CDR2 YENEEA, per germline. This CDR3 is CASSSGLSGANTDTQYF. The CDR3 region has the DNA TGTGCCAGCAGCTCGGGCCTTAGCGGGGCAAACACAGATACGCAGTATTTT.

The V and J genes are TRBV2 and TRBJ2-1; 15 bases match TRBD2. CDR1 is SNHLY and CDR2 is FYNNEI in the germline V gene. V dropped 5 bases and J dropped 5; count of bases not matched to a gene: 10. The CDR3 sequence is 18 residues long. CDR3 region: CASSPVPGLAGGHNEQFF. The DNA of the CDR3 is TGTGCCAGCAGTCCTGTCCCGGGACTAGCGGGGGGCCACAATGAGCAGTTCTTC.

This clone was picked up one time. The chain carries TRBV29-1 and TRBJ2-1; D not certain. The CDR3 loop spans 16 amino acids. Trimming removed 0 bases from V and 0 bases from J, with 12 bases in between. Germline CDR1 SQVTM, CDR2 ANQGSEA. CDR3 sequence: CSVEDRLHISYNEQFF. Here the CDR3 DNA reads TGCAGCGTTGAAGACAGACTTCACATCTCCTACAATGAGCAGTTCTTC.

The V and J genes are TRBV9 and TRBJ2-1; D ambiguous. CDR1 and CDR2 from the germline V gene are SGDLS and YYNGEE. The V gene lost 0 bases and the J gene lost 0 bases, with 7 bases spanning the gap. The CDR3 runs to 15 residues. The CDR3 protein is CASSVGSSSYNEQFF. In DNA, the CDR3 is TGTGCCAGCAGCGTAGGTTCCAGCTCCTACAATGAGCAGTTCTTC.

This chain uses TRBV27 with TRBJ1-1, with 7 bases lining up with TRBD1. This CDR3 comprises 14 residues. After removal of 2 bases from V and 5 bases from J, the junction contained 5 bases not matched to a gene. Looked up from germline, CDR1 is MNHEY and CDR2 is SMNVEV (reference sequence). The chain's CDR3 is CASSLKTGWTEAFF. The CDR3 bases are TGTGCCAGCAGTTTAAAGACAGGGTGGACTGAAGCTTTCTTT.

The chain links TRBV19 to TRBJ2-7; 9 bases are a match to TRBD1. The V and J ends lost 5 bases and 5 bases, in that order; junction bases with no gene match: 10. The germline V gene encodes CDR1 LNHDA and CDR2 SQIVND (reference sequence). The CDR3 totals 15 residues. As DNA, the CDR3 is TGTGCCAGTAGTCACCCGGGACAGGGAGTCCACGAGCAGTACTTC. It yields the protein CASSHPGQGVHEQYF. Full variable domain (outside the CDR3, taken from reference TRBV19 and TRBJ2-7): DGGITQSPKYLFRKEGQNVTLSCEQNLNHDAMYWYRQDPGQGLRLIYYSQIVNDFQKGDIAEGYSVSREKKESFPLTVTSAQKNPTAFYLCASSHPGQGVHEQYFGPGTRLTVT.

V gene TRBV15 combines with J gene TRBJ2-4; the D call may be TRBD1 or TRBD2 (6 bases each). Trimming took 1 base from V and 1 from J, leaving 11 bases between them. The CDR3 runs to 16 residues. Germline V gene sequence: CDR1 LNHNV, CDR2 YYDKDF (reference sequence). The chain's CDR3 is CATSRVGGEAKNIQYF. CDR3 bases: TGTGCCACCAGCAGAGTGGGGGGCGAGGCCAAAAACATTCAGTACTTC.

The rearrangement joins TRBV6-6 to TRBJ1-6, with D hard to call. CDR1 and CDR2 from the germline V gene are MNHNY and SVGAGI (reference sequence). The CDR3 runs to 14 residues. Trimming stripped 4 bases from V and 9 bases from J, with 13 bases between. CDR3 DNA sequence: TGTGCCAGCAGTTTTCAGGTCCCCCTTTCACCCCTCCACTTT. Its translation is CASSFQVPLSPLHF.

The chain joins TRBV6-5 to TRBJ1-2, with a tentative D call TRBD1 (5 bases). Germline V gene lookup returns CDR1 MNHEY and CDR2 SVGAGI. V was trimmed by 7 bases and J by 8 bases, leaving 20 bases between them. This CDR3 spans 14 amino acids. CDR3 bases: TGTGCCAGCACCCGGGTAGGGGCCCCCCGGGGCTACACCTTC. Translated: CASTRVGAPRGYTF.

J is TRBJ1-1 and V is TRBV6-5; no reliable D call. The CDR3 runs to 15 residues. Germline assignment: CDR1 MNHEY and CDR2 SVGAGI. The V end lost 4 bases, the J end lost 1 base, and 13 bases lay between the germline ends. The CDR3 protein is CASSSPEWENTEAFF. The CDR3 DNA is TGTGCCAGCAGTTCCCCTGAATGGGAGAACACTGAAGCTTTCTTT.

This sequence joins TRBV14 and TRBJ2-3; D call uncertain. The length of the CDR3 is 13 residues. Trimming took off 1 base at V and 3 bases at J, with 5 bases between the two ends. Germline V gene data show CDR1 as SGHDN and CDR2 as FVKESK. CDR3 residues: CASSQGLTDTQYF. DNA of the CDR3: TGTGCCAGCAGCCAAGGGCTAACAGATACGCAGTATTTT.

This rearrangement joins TRBV7-2 to TRBJ1-4, with D uncertain. Per the germline V gene, CDR1 is SGHTA and CDR2 is FQGNSA. This CDR3 is built from 13 residues. V was shortened by 4 bases and J by 7 bases, with 10 bases between the two germline ends. CDR3 in amino acids: CASSSTRGEKLFF. In DNA form, the CDR3 reads TGTGCCAGCAGCTCGACCCGGGGTGAAAAACTGTTTTTT.

This chain joins TRBV7-3 and TRBJ2-5, with TRBD1 identical over 9 bases. J was trimmed by 5 bases and V by 5 bases; bases with no gene match: 18. From germline, CDR1 is SGHTA and CDR2 FQGTGA. This CDR3 is built from 18 residues. CDR3 coding DNA: TGTGCCAGCAGCCGCATACCTACAGGGGGCATGAGTCTGGAGACCCAGTACTTC. Protein sequence: CASSRIPTGGMSLETQYF.

The rearrangement uses TRBV6-1 and TRBJ2-7, with D unresolved. This CDR3 spans 11 amino acids. CDR1 MNHNS and CDR2 SASEGT come from the germline V gene. V was trimmed by 3 bases and J by 7 bases, leaving 7 bases between them. The CDR3 protein is CASSDFREQYF. Written as DNA, the CDR3 is TGTGCCAGCAGTGATTTTAGGGAGCAGTACTTC.

The chain joins TRBV19 to TRBJ1-1; 10 bases fit TRBD1. The CDR3 length is 14 residues. V trimming: 5 bases; J trimming: 8 bases; junction bases outside the gene matches: 8. Germline CDR1 and CDR2: LNHDA and SQIVND (reference sequence). The CDR3 DNA reads TGTGCCAGTAGTCCAGGGACAGGGGCCATGGAAGCTTTCTTT. Translating it yields CASSPGTGAMEAFF.

The rearrangement joins TRBV28 to TRBJ1-1; a possible D gene is TRBD1 (5 bases). Between the trimmed V and J ends, which lost 3 bases and 4 bases, there was a span of 15 bases. Germline lookup yields CDR1 MDHEN and CDR2 SYDVKM. The CDR3 has 15 residues. For the CDR3, the DNA is TGTGCCAGCAGTTTTGACCGGTACGGGGGCACTGAAGCTTTCTTT. It specifies CASSFDRYGGTEAFF. Full variable domain (outside the CDR3, taken from reference TRBV28 and TRBJ1-1): DVKVTQSSRYLVKRTGEKVFLECVQDMDHENMFWYRQDPGLGLRLIYFSYDVKMKEKGDIPEGYSVSREKKERFSLILESASTNQTSMYLCASSFDRYGGTEAFFGQGTRLTVV.

This chain uses TRBV5-1 with TRBJ1-1; D not resolved. Trimming stripped 0 bases from V and 5 bases from J, with 11 bases between. Germline CDR1 SGHRS, CDR2 YFSETQ. The length of the CDR3 is 14 residues. CDR3 bases: TGCGCCAGCAGCTTGGTTAGAGCTGGTACTGAAGCTTTCTTT. This gives the protein CASSLVRAGTEAFF.

V usage is TRBV5-6 and J usage is TRBJ2-7; the D is unclear. The germline V and J ends were trimmed by 0 bases and 3 bases, with 7 bases remaining between them. CDR1 SGHDT and CDR2 YYEEEE come from the germline V gene. This CDR3 is built from 13 residues. The CDR3 region is CASSLVEDYEQYF. The CDR3 DNA reads TGTGCCAGCAGCTTGGTAGAGGACTACGAGCAGTACTTC.

J is TRBJ1-4 and V is TRBV14; maybe TRBD1 (5 bases). Germline assignment: CDR1 SGHDN and CDR2 FVKESK. This CDR3 is built from 14 residues. The V end lost 1 base, the J end lost 8 bases, and 11 bases lay between the germline ends. CDR3 protein: CASSQGGRVEKLFF. The CDR3 coding sequence is TGTGCCAGCAGCCAAGGAGGCAGGGTCGAAAAACTGTTTTTT.

The rearrangement uses TRBV7-2 and TRBJ2-3; tentative D call: TRBD2 (5 bases). This CDR3 is built from 15 residues. Trimming removed 4 bases from V and 0 bases from J, with 11 bases in between. Per the germline V gene, CDR1 is SGHTA and CDR2 is FQGNSA. CDR3 nucleotides: TGTGCCAGCAGCTCGGGAATCAGTAGCACAGATACGCAGTATTTT. Translation gives CASSSGISSTDTQYF.

The chain employs TRBV5-1 and TRBJ2-5; D uncertain. V dropped 0 bases and J dropped 1 base, with 10 bases sitting between them. The CDR3 is made up of 15 amino acids. Per the germline V gene, CDR1 is SGHRS and CDR2 is YFSETQ. The CDR3 DNA sequence: TGCGCCAGCAGCTTGGTCGCTACAGCCCAAGAGACCCAGTACTTC. As protein: CASSLVATAQETQYF.

The chain joins TRBV11-2 to TRBJ2-7, with a weak D call TRBD1 (6 bases). The CDR3 runs 18 residues. The ends were cut back, 4 bases at V and 0 bases at J, with 22 bases in the middle. Looked up from germline, CDR1 is SGHAT and CDR2 is FQNNGV. The CDR3 DNA reads as TGTGCCAGCAGCTACCAAAGGTCCACACGGGACATCTCCTACGAGCAGTACTTC. Amino acids: CASSYQRSTRDISYEQYF.

The genes are TRBV30 and TRBJ1-2, with D perhaps TRBD1 (6 bases). The CDR3 has 15 amino acids. Germline CDR1 GTSNPN, CDR2 SVGIG (reference sequence). Trimming stripped 7 bases from V and 3 bases from J, with 21 bases between. The CDR3 protein is CAFRTEDPWDYGYTF. In nucleotides, the CDR3 is TGTGCCTTTAGGACAGAAGACCCTTGGGACTATGGCTACACCTTC.

This clone was recorded once. The chain recombines TRBV6-5 with TRBJ1-4, with TRBD1 matching over 7 bases. This CDR3 contains 14 residues. V dropped 1 base and J dropped 8; count of bases not matched to a gene: 4. CDR1 and CDR2 from the germline V gene are MNHEY and SVGAGI. CDR3 region: CASSYFTGDEKLFF. The CDR3 region has the DNA TGTGCCAGCAGTTACTTCACAGGGGACGAAAAACTGTTTTTT.

The rearrangement joins TRBV7-9 to TRBJ1-2; perhaps TRBD1 as D (6 bases). The V end lost 1 base, the J end lost 7 bases, and 13 bases lay between the germline ends. CDR1 is SEHNR, CDR2 FQNEAQ, per germline (reference sequence). CDR3 length: 14 amino acids. The CDR3 loop reads CASSLGGGRGGYTF. The CDR3 DNA reads TGTGCCAGCAGCTTAGGAGGGGGGAGAGGTGGCTACACCTTC.

V usage is TRBV6-5 and J usage is TRBJ2-1; D unresolved. Germline values: CDR1 MNHEY, CDR2 SVGAGI. The V and J ends lost 6 bases and 8 bases respectively, with 11 bases between them. The CDR3 contains 12 residues. CDR3 sequence reads: CASSSSGDEQFF. Written as DNA, the CDR3 is TGTGCCAGCAGCTCTAGTGGGGATGAGCAGTTCTTC.